A single sample gave rise to the 8 T cell receptor beta chains below, sequenced in a study of blood T cell repertoires in COVID-19. Repertoires were generated with immunoSEQ multiplex PCR, while TCRdb's copy carries only in-frame clones and drops some. The sample holds around 250,000 clones, about 86% seen once. Sample: peripheral blood. All receptors come from a man in his 60s with acute or convalescent COVID-19.

The chain joins TRBV7-2 to TRBJ2-1; 11 nucleotides line up with TRBD2. CDR1 and CDR2 (germline): SGHTA, FQGNSA. This CDR3 has 16 amino acids. Trimming took 3 bases from V and 12 from J; bases not matched to a gene: 13. In DNA, the CDR3 is TGTGCCAGCAGCTTGGACAGGGGTAGCGGGAGGGTTGGGCAGTTCTTC. It yields the protein CASSLDRGSGRVGQFF.

The rearrangement joins TRBV9 to TRBJ2-7; 12 bases fit TRBD2. V lost 4 bases, J lost 6 bases, and 8 bases stayed unmatched. The CDR3 has 15 amino acids. Looked up from germline, CDR1 is SGDLS and CDR2 is YYNGEE. The CDR3 region has the DNA TGTGCCAGCAGCCCCGGGACTAGCGGGCTTAGCGAGCAGTACTTC. It codes for CASSPGTSGLSEQYF.

The chain employs TRBV6-1 and TRBJ1-5; D gene ambiguous. The CDR3 loop spans 15 amino acids. V was cut by 2 bases and J by 0 bases, with 8 bases left in between. CDR1 and CDR2 from the germline V gene are MNHNS and SASEGT. CDR3 sequence (DNA): TGTGCCAGCAGTGAAATGACAAATAGCAATCAGCCCCAGCATTTT. The encoded protein is CASSEMTNSNQPQHF.

J is TRBJ1-5 and V is TRBV27; no reliable D call. V shed 6 bases and J shed 5 bases, with 8 bases lying between them. The CDR3 has 12 residues. Germline-derived CDR1 and CDR2 are MNHEY and SMNVEV (reference sequence). The CDR3 protein is CASSALDQPQHF. The CDR3 nucleotides are TGTGCCAGCAGCGCTCTAGATCAGCCCCAGCATTTT.

The rearrangement uses TRBV11-1 and TRBJ1-4; 8 positions match TRBD1. The CDR3 extends over 15 amino acids. V lost 5 bases, J lost 5 bases, and 7 bases stayed unmatched. The germline CDR1 and CDR2 sequences are SGHAT and FQDESV (reference sequence). The CDR3 bases are TGTGCCAGCAGCCGGACAGGGAAGGACAATGAAAAACTGTTTTTT. As protein: CASSRTGKDNEKLFF.

The chain combines TRBV2 with TRBJ1-6; the match to TRBD1 covers 7 bases. J was trimmed by 5 bases and V by 4 bases; bases with no gene match: 5. This CDR3 region has 15 residues. In germline, CDR1 is SNHLY, CDR2 FYNNEI. CDR3 loop: CASSGQGFDNSPLHF. CDR3 bases: TGTGCCAGCAGTGGACAGGGATTTGATAATTCACCCCTCCACTTT.

This clone was recorded a few times. This rearrangement joins TRBV4-2 to TRBJ1-2; 9 nucleotides match TRBD1. Trimming removed 3 bases from V and 4 bases from J; junction bases left unmatched: 6. The germline V gene has CDR1 LGHNA and CDR2 YNFKEQ. The CDR3 covers 15 residues. CDR3 amino acids: CASSQRQGEGYGYTF. The CDR3 nucleotides read TGTGCCAGCAGCCAGAGACAGGGGGAGGGCTATGGCTACACCTTC.

The chain combines TRBV12-2 with TRBJ1-2; no DNA check was done on the table's D call, TRBD1. TRBV12-2 has pseudogene status. The CDR3 loop spans 16 amino acids. The CDR3 DNA is TGTGCAAGTCGGCCCGGGACAGGGGGTTTTTTCTATGGCTACACCTTC. It specifies CASRPGTGGFFYGYTF.